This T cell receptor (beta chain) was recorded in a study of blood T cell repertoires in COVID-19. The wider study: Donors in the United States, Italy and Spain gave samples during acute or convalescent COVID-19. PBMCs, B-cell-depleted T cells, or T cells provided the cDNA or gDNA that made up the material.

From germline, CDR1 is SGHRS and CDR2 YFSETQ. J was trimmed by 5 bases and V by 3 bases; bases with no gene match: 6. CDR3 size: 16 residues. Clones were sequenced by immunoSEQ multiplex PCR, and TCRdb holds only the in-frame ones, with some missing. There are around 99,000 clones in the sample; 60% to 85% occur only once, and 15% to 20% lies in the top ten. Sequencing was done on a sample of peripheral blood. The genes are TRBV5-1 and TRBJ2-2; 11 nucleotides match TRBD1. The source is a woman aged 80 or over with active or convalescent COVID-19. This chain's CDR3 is CASSSTGTGGTGELFF. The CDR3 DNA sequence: TGCGCCAGCAGCTCCACCGGGACAGGGGGTACCGGGGAGCTGTTTTTT. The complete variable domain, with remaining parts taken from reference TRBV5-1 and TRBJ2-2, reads KAGVTQTPRYLIKTRGQQVTLSCSPISGHRSVSWYQQTPGQGLQFLFEYFSETQRNKGNFPGRFSGRQFSNSRSEMNVSTLELGDSALYLCASSSTGTGGTGELFFGEGSRLTVL.